The T cell receptor (beta chain) under discussion was sequenced for a study of blood T cell repertoires in COVID-19. Generated by immunoSEQ multiplex PCR, the TCRdb table keeps only in-frame clones and is missing some. The sample includes under 500,000 clones, approximately 90% of them seen just once. The V and J ends lost 5 bases and 5 bases respectively, with 16 bases between them. CDR3 size: 15 residues. Germline CDR1 is KGHSH and CDR2 is LQKENI. The clonotype was recovered from a woman younger than 45 with acute or convalescent COVID-19. The sample taken for sequencing was peripheral blood. This chain joins TRBV18 and TRBJ2-1; a weak D match, TRBD1 (5 bases). CDR3 loop: CASSLSQGSHNEQFF. As DNA, the CDR3 is TGTGCCAGCTCATTAAGTCAGGGATCGCACAATGAGCAGTTCTTC.